This TCR beta chain appears in the sequencing data of a study of control samples from healthy donors and cancer patients. The assay was immunoSEQ multiplex PCR, and TCRdb's table has in-frame clones only and misses some. The repertoire has about 140,000 clones, about 89% of them found once; the top ten carry over 6%. This CDR3 region has 14 residues. Per germline, CDR1 ENHRY and CDR2 SYGVKD. V lost 6 bases and J lost 1; bases outside the gene matches: 3. The J gene is TRBJ2-3, the V gene TRBV10-3, with 8 bases aligning to TRBD1. The receptor comes from a man between 18 and 29 years old in good health. The material sequenced was blood. CDR3 DNA: TGTGCCATCAGGCAGGACAGGGGCACAGATACGCAGTATTTT. Translation: CAIRQDRGTDTQYF.